In its sample, the clone carrying this T cell receptor (beta chain) was seen many times. What it binds is not known. This entry comes from a study of metastatic and nonmetastatic thyroid tumors. Study in general: The authors compared repertoires across blood and tumor or nodule tissue from malignant and benign thyroid patients.

Per the authors' pipeline: The authors used CDR3 differences across clinicopathological groups to build a distant-metastasis classifier for papillary thyroid cancer. TCRdb reanalyzed the PCR reads via MiXCR. What appears here as the V and J calls and clone size reflects TCRdb's work, not the paper's. The sample lists 30,000 to 35,000 clones; about a fifth were seen once. Thyroid surgery had not been preceded by any treatment in any patient. Notes on the study in general: According to reports, the diversity of TCR beta was significantly higher in malignant thyroid tumors than in benign nodules, and this held in both blood and tumor samples.

This CDR3 spans 17 amino acids. With V trimmed by 1 base and J by 7 bases, 9 bases remained unmatched. Germline V gene lookup returns CDR1 LGHDT and CDR2 YNNKEL (reference sequence). The receptor was derived from a male donor with papillary thyroid cancer or a benign thyroid nodule (not recorded which). Some clones in this sample may be carry-over from other donors' samples. Material for sequencing was tumor tissue. The chain recombines TRBV3-1 with TRBJ2-1; 11 bases align to TRBD2. CDR3 residues: CASSQGDSGRAGNEQFF. In DNA form, the CDR3 reads TGTGCCAGCAGCCAAGGAGATAGCGGGAGGGCAGGTAATGAGCAGTTCTTC.